The rows below give T cell receptor beta chains drawn from one sample of a study of blood T cells in healthy people across ages. TCRdb ran MiXCR on the 5' RACE reads and lists one entry per CDR3 protein. The sample contains more than 650,000 distinct CDR3 sequences, 22% of which appear only once. Sequencing was carried out using blood. Receptors were obtained from a man between 65 and 85 years old in good health. CDR3s include the opening cysteine and the closing phenylalanine or tryptophan. Each record gives: V gene, J gene, clone size, CDR3 length, D gene, CDR3 DNA, CDR3 protein. D genes are given only for firm matches. Only some rows state a clone size, as once, few, many or a class for expanded clones.

V: TRBV20-1
J: TRBJ2-3
size: many
length: 13
D: TRBD2
DNA: TGCAGTGCCCCGACTAGCCGCACAGATACGCAGTATTTT
CDR3: CSAPTSRTDTQYF

V: TRBV20-1
J: TRBJ2-7
size: few
length: 13
D: .
DNA: TGCAGTGCTAGAAGGGGGGTAGCCTACGAGCAGTACTTC
CDR3: CSARRGVAYEQYF

V: TRBV7-2
J: TRBJ2-3
size: .
length: 14
D: .
DNA: TGTGCCAGCAGCCCCAACCCCGACCGCGATACGCAGTATTTT
CDR3: CASSPNPDRDTQYF

V: TRBV5-1
J: TRBJ1-1
size: few
length: 16
D: TRBD1
DNA: TGCGCCAGCAGCTTGTCGGGAGGGGGCGCTTTAACTGAAGCTTTCTTT
CDR3: CASSLSGGGALTEAFF

V: TRBV12-3/TRBV12-4
J: TRBJ2-3
size: .
length: 14
D: .
DNA: TGTGCCGCGGCGAGCGGAGGGTACGCAGATACGCAGTATTTT
CDR3: CAAASGGYADTQYF

V: TRBV20-1
J: TRBJ2-5
size: many
length: 15
D: TRBD1
DNA: TGCAGTGCTAGAGGGATAGGGGGCCGTGAAGAGACCCAGTACTTC
CDR3: CSARGIGGREETQYF

V: TRBV23-1
J: TRBJ1-5
size: .
length: 20
D: TRBD1
DNA: TGCGCCAGCAGTCAATCCCCAGGGGACAGGGAAGGTGGGTGCAATCAGCCCCAGCATTTT
CDR3: CASSQSPGDREGGCNQPQHF

V: TRBV7-3
J: TRBJ2-3
size: many
length: 15
D: TRBD1
DNA: TGTGCCAGCAGCCCACCAGGGGGTAGCACAGATACGCAGTATTTT
CDR3: CASSPPGGSTDTQYF

V: TRBV5-1
J: TRBJ1-2
size: few
length: 15
D: .
DNA: TGCGCCAGCAGCCCGACGGGCCTGGGGTTCTATGGCTACACCTTC
CDR3: CASSPTGLGFYGYTF

V: TRBV5-1
J: TRBJ1-1
size: many
length: 15
D: .
DNA: TGCGCCAGCAGCTCCGCACGATCAGGGACCTTGGAAGCTTTCTTT
CDR3: CASSSARSGTLEAFF

V: TRBV25-1
J: TRBJ1-2
size: few
length: 14
D: .
DNA: TGTGCCAGCAGTGAGGCCCCGACTAACTATGGCTACACCTTC
CDR3: CASSEAPTNYGYTF

V: TRBV6-5
J: TRBJ2-7
size: .
length: 16
D: TRBD1
DNA: TGTGCCAGCAGTTACCTGGGACAGGGCAGCTCCTACGAGCAGTACTTC
CDR3: CASSYLGQGSSYEQYF

V: TRBV3-1
J: TRBJ2-3
size: few
length: 15
D: .
DNA: TGTGCCAGCAGCCAAGGGGTACTACCCCTAGGTACGCAGTATTTT
CDR3: CASSQGVLPLGTQYF

V: TRBV7-9
J: TRBJ1-4
size: .
length: 12
D: .
DNA: TGTGCCAGCAGCTTAGCAGGCGAATGTCCAATATTT
CDR3: CASSLAGECPIF

V: TRBV6-5
J: TRBJ1-1
size: few
length: 14
D: .
DNA: TGTGCCAGCAGTTACTCGACAATGAACACTGAAGCTTTCTTT
CDR3: CASSYSTMNTEAFF

V: TRBV4-1
J: TRBJ1-5
size: few
length: 14
D: .
DNA: TGCGCCAGCAGCCAAGAAAGGCTTTTGCAGCCCCAGCATTTT
CDR3: CASSQERLLQPQHF

V: TRBV20-1
J: TRBJ2-5
size: .
length: 17
D: TRBD2
DNA: TGCAGTGCTAGGGGACTAGCGGGGCAACCCCGCCCGGAGACCCAGTACTTC
CDR3: CSARGLAGQPRPETQYF

V: TRBV27
J: TRBJ2-5
size: once
length: 14
D: TRBD1
DNA: TGTGCCAGCAGTTTCAGGGACAGGGGTGAGACCCAGTACTTC
CDR3: CASSFRDRGETQYF

V: TRBV4-3
J: TRBJ2-7
size: once
length: 15
D: .
DNA: TGCGCCAGCAGCCAAGATCGAGGTAGCGACTACGAGCAGTACTTC
CDR3: CASSQDRGSDYEQYF

V: TRBV20-1
J: TRBJ2-5
size: .
length: 11
D: .
DNA: TGCAGTCGCAGGGTACAAGAGACCCAGTACTTC
CDR3: CSRRVQETQYF

V: TRBV7-9
J: TRBJ1-3
size: .
length: 17
D: .
DNA: TGTGCCAGCAGCTTGGGGACGGGGGCGCTTTCTGGAAACACCATATATTTT
CDR3: CASSLGTGALSGNTIYF

V: TRBV5-1
J: TRBJ1-2
size: .
length: 14
D: .
DNA: TGCGCCAGCAGCTTGTCCCCTGGAAACTGGGGCTACACCTTC
CDR3: CASSLSPGNWGYTF